These 3 T cell receptor beta chains originate from one sample sequenced in a study of cytomegalovirus exposure and HLA in healthy donors. The PCR had 60 Vbeta and 13 Jbeta primers. Measured with immunoSEQ multiplex PCR; TCRdb has only the in-frame clones, and not every one. Of roughly 120,000 clones in the sample, 55% to 75% are singletons; the top ten hold roughly 8.2%. The sequenced sample consisted of PBMCs. These receptors were obtained from a woman aged 40 to 50 in good health and CMV-seropositive.

This chain uses TRBV7-8 with TRBJ2-1, with a tentative D call TRBD2 (5 bases). The CDR3 contains 13 residues. CDR1 is SGHVS and CDR2 is FQNEAQ in the germline V gene. V was pared by 0 bases and J by 9 bases, with 9 bases between. CDR3 DNA sequence: TGTGCCAGCAGCTTAGCGGGTGGGAGTGAGCAGTTCTTC. The encoded protein is CASSLAGGSEQFF.

The chain has TRBV27 and TRBJ2-7; D perhaps matches TRBD2 (6 bases). The V end was cut by 5 bases, the J end by 3 bases, with 17 bases between. Germline CDR1 is MNHEY and CDR2 is SMNVEV (reference sequence). The CDR3 is made up of 15 amino acids. The CDR3 nucleotides read TGTGCCAGCAGTCTCACGAGGGAGGAGGTCTACGAGCAGTACTTC. It yields the protein CASSLTREEVYEQYF.

This clone was seen a handful of times. This sequence joins TRBV27 and TRBJ2-3; D is ambiguous. Trimming shortened V by 6 bases and J by 1 base, and 14 bases separated the two germline ends. The CDR3 has 15 residues. Germline CDR1 reads MNHEY; CDR2 reads SMNVEV (reference sequence). CDR3 in amino acids: CASSRSLIGTDTQYF. The CDR3 nucleotides are TGTGCCAGCAGCCGCTCCCTGATAGGCACAGATACGCAGTATTTT.